This T cell receptor (beta chain) originates from a study of blood T cells in healthy people across ages. The study's findings and limits: Any changes in expanded clonotypes were possibly confounded, as donor CMV status remained unknown. Diversity of TCR beta per million T cells declined in a roughly linear way with age. Long-lived donors carried more naive CD4+ cells and greater diversity than aged donors. Considered underestimates were the diversity estimates obtained from one million T cells.

This clonotype has a handful of counts. What it binds is not known. The trim removed 5 bases at V and 5 bases at J, leaving 11 bases unmatched. The CDR3 length is 16 residues. Germline V lookup: CDR1 MNHEY, CDR2 SVGAGI. The authors ran a second PCR of 7 to 11 cycles using a sample-barcoded 5' primer and a J-beta primer mix. TCRdb re-derived calls from the 5' RACE reads in MiXCR, one entry per CDR3 protein. Among roughly 720,000 distinct CDR3 sequences, about 53% were seen once, and the ten largest hold approximately 40%. Specimen: blood. This rearrangement joins TRBV6-5 to TRBJ2-2; 7 bases line up with TRBD1. The TCR originated in a man aged 80 or over in good health. DNA of the CDR3: TGTGCCAGCAGTAATCCCGGGACAGCTTTAACCGGGGAGCTGTTTTTT. Its translation is CASSNPGTALTGELFF.